A single sample is the source of the 13 T cell receptor beta chains below, sequenced in a study of T-cell memory formation after mild COVID-19. TCRdb processed the 5' RACE reads anew with MiXCR; each CDR3 protein has one entry. Among roughly 120,000 distinct CDR3 sequences listed, around a fifth were seen once. The specimen was PBMCs or a T cell subset sorted from them (not recorded which). These receptor sequences come from a man between 18 and 35 years old who had mild COVID-19 (a few samples of this study predate the infection). Cell type and time point are not known.

This clonotype was counted ten times or more. This chain connects TRBV27 to TRBJ2-1; D gene unclear. Germline V gene lookup returns CDR1 MNHEY and CDR2 SMNVEV (reference sequence). The CDR3 consists of 13 residues. V lost 1 base to trimming and J lost 0 bases, with 1 base between them. DNA for the CDR3: TGTGCCAGCAGTTTATTCTCCTACAATGAGCAGTTCTTC. This encodes CASSLFSYNEQFF.

This clonotype has a handful of counts. The rearrangement joins TRBV25-1 to TRBJ1-2, with 8 bases aligning to TRBD1. V shed 4 bases, J shed 4 bases, and the junction held 11 bases outside the gene matches. There are 16 residues in the CDR3. CDR1 is MGHDK and CDR2 is SYGVNS in the germline V gene. The CDR3: CASSGPDRAKTYGYTF. In nucleotides, the CDR3 is TGTGCCAGCAGTGGGCCGGACAGGGCCAAGACCTATGGCTACACCTTC.

This clonotype was seen repeatedly, ten times or more. One end of the junction does not line up with germline, which may come from a read error. CDR3 sequence: CASSLVPGDHETQYF. CDR3 in DNA: TGCGCCAGCAGCTTGGTTCCAGGGGACCACGAGACCCAGTACTTC. The V call is TRBV5-1, the J call TRBJ2-5, with a tentative D call TRBD1 (6 bases). The germline V gene has CDR1 SGHRS and CDR2 YFSETQ. This CDR3 contains 15 residues.

This clonotype has more than one count but fewer than ten. The genes are TRBV5-1 and TRBJ2-1, with 13 nucleotides matching TRBD2. The germline gives CDR1 SGHRS, CDR2 YFSETQ. This CDR3 region has 15 residues. Unmatched junction bases numbered 6, after V lost 4 bases and J lost 8 bases. In DNA form, the CDR3 reads TGCGCCAGCAGCCAAACTAGCGGGGGGGCCTATGAGCAGTTCTTC. Encoded protein: CASSQTSGGAYEQFF.

This sequence joins TRBV7-2 and TRBJ2-1; 9 bases agree with TRBD2. CDR1 and CDR2 (germline): SGHTA, FQGNSA. The CDR3 loop spans 16 amino acids. The V gene end was trimmed by 1 base and the J gene end by 7 bases; junction bases not matched to a gene: 8. This CDR3 reads CASSLGGLAGWNEQFF. In DNA form, the CDR3 reads TGTGCCAGCAGCTTAGGTGGGCTAGCGGGGTGGAATGAGCAGTTCTTC.

The V call is TRBV5-1, the J call TRBJ1-2; D gene uncertain. The CDR3 has 16 amino acids. Germline V lookup: CDR1 SGHRS, CDR2 YFSETQ. Trimming removed 1 base from V and 0 bases from J, with 13 bases in between. The DNA of the CDR3 is TGCGCCAGCAGCTTGTCACCAGGTCGGGCTAACTATGGCTACACCTTC. This gives the protein CASSLSPGRANYGYTF.

The genes are TRBV19 and TRBJ2-7; D ambiguous. The V and J ends lost 3 bases and 6 bases respectively, with 9 bases between them. This CDR3 is 12 amino acids long. Germline CDR1 reads LNHDA; CDR2 reads SQIVND (reference sequence). This CDR3 reads CASSMPGGEQYV. The CDR3 DNA follows: TGTGCCAGTAGTATGCCAGGTGGCGAGCAGTACGTC.

This clonotype was observed a few times. V usage is TRBV7-9 and J usage is TRBJ2-2; a possible D gene is TRBD1 (5 bases). With 2 bases removed from V and 4 bases from J, the gap between germline ends came to 8 bases. The CDR3 consists of 14 residues. Per germline, CDR1 SEHNR and CDR2 FQNEAQ (reference sequence). CDR3 nucleotides: TGTGCCAGCAGCTTATTTACAGGCACCGGGGAGCTGTTTTTT. It is translated as CASSLFTGTGELFF.

The chain has TRBV27 and TRBJ2-3; a possible D gene is TRBD2 (6 bases). Germline V CDR1 and CDR2: MNHEY, SMNVEV (reference sequence). The length of the CDR3 is 14 residues. The V and J ends lost 7 bases and 0 bases respectively, with 11 bases between them. The CDR3 spells CASTSGLSTDTQYF. CDR3 nucleotide sequence: TGTGCCAGCACTTCGGGACTGAGCACAGATACGCAGTATTTT.

This clonotype showed up just a few times. The gene calls are TRBV27 and TRBJ2-1; 13 bases align to TRBD2. The CDR3 totals 18 residues. J gave up 6 bases and V 0 bases, and 8 bases lay outside the gene matches. Germline V gives CDR1 MNHEY, CDR2 SMNVEV (reference sequence). CDR3 amino acids: CASSLSMTSGGRFNEQFF. The CDR3 bases are TGTGCCAGCAGTTTATCGATGACTAGCGGGGGGCGGTTCAATGAGCAGTTCTTC.

The chain employs TRBV15 and TRBJ2-7, with D possibly matching TRBD2 (5 bases). The V end was cut by 5 bases, the J end by 5 bases, with 13 bases between. Germline CDR1 reads LNHNV; CDR2 reads YYDKDF (reference sequence). The CDR3 is 13 residues long. CDR3 in amino acids: CATSLRDSHEQYV. The CDR3 DNA sequence: TGTGCCACCAGCCTCCGGGATTCCCACGAGCAGTACGTC.

This clonotype was counted a few times. The CDR3 bases are TGCAGTGCTAGTCGCGGTTTGGAAGACATTCAGTACTTC. Translated, it gives CSASRGLEDIQYF. The V and J genes are TRBV20-1 and TRBJ2-4; no clear D. The CDR3 has 13 residues. V was pared by 3 bases and J by 8 bases, with 14 bases between. The germline V gene encodes CDR1 DFQATT and CDR2 SNEGSKA (reference sequence).

The V call is TRBV24-1, the J call TRBJ2-1; the D gene is possibly TRBD2 (6 bases). The CDR3 contains 11 residues. Trimming left V 7 bases short and J 9 bases short, with 9 bases between. Germline V gene lookup returns CDR1 KGHDR and CDR2 SFDVKD. The CDR3 DNA reads TGTGCCACCAGCCCCGGGAGTGAGCAGTTCTTC. It yields the protein CATSPGSEQFF.